The source of this TCR beta chain is a study of T cells in Graves' hyperthyroidism and ophthalmopathy. TCR beta CDR3 regions were amplified from RNA transcripts. HTBI primers were used for first-round RT-PCR of the TCR CDR3. TCRdb recomputed calls from the multiplex PCR reads with MiXCR, one row per CDR3 protein. The sample records about 600,000 distinct CDR3 sequences, 14% being singletons. This clonotype has at least ten counts. Its matching antigen is unknown. Study-wide results and limits: Ophthalmopathy was predicted by the model a median of about 6.5 months ahead of onset.

The V end lost 2 bases, the J end lost 1 base, and 9 bases lay between the germline ends. The CDR3 length is 16 residues. Germline V gene sequence: CDR1 MNHNS, CDR2 SASEGT. Patients with uncontrolled infections, other autoimmune diseases, pregnancy or lactation were excluded. This TCR was sampled from a woman aged 18-35 years with Graves' ophthalmopathy. Sequenced input: blood. The gene calls are TRBV6-1 and TRBJ2-6; possible D gene TRBD1, 5 bases. In DNA form, the CDR3 reads TGTGCCAGCAGTGAACACGCAGGGTCTGGGGCCAACGTCCTGACTTTC. Translating gives CASSEHAGSGANVLTF.